This entry lists 20 T cell receptor beta chains sequenced from one sample in a study of blood T cells in healthy people across ages. A second PCR of roughly 6 to 12 cycles used a sample-barcoded 5' primer and a J-beta primer mix. MiXCR, run by TCRdb on the 5' RACE reads, gives a single entry per CDR3 protein. The top ten hold about 9.4% of the sample, which has approximately 960,000 distinct CDR3 sequences, roughly 29% seen once. These data were likewise used in another study, on T cells of mothers and their children.

The sequencing sample was made of blood. Receptor source: a middle-aged woman in good health.

The chain joins TRBV19 to TRBJ2-1; either TRBD1 or TRBD2 may supply D (5 bases each). The germline V and J ends were trimmed by 7 bases and 0 bases, with 22 bases remaining between them. The CDR3 is 18 residues long. Looked up from germline, CDR1 is LNHDA and CDR2 is SQIVND (reference sequence). This chain's CDR3 is CASMTRAGLTSSYNEQFF. The CDR3 DNA sequence: TGTGCCAGTATGACGCGGGCAGGGTTAACGAGCTCCTACAATGAGCAGTTCTTC.

In this sample, this clonotype turned up many times. Germline is not matched at one junction end, which may reflect a read error. This chain uses TRBV7-7 with TRBJ2-5; a weak D match, TRBD2 (6 bases). There are 15 residues in the CDR3. Looked up from germline, CDR1 is SSHAT and CDR2 is FNYEAQ (reference sequence). The CDR3 reads CASSLEGLPQETQYF. The CDR3 DNA is TGTGCTAGCAGCTTGGAGGGACTTCCTCAAGAGACCCAGTACTTC.

This clonotype was found a few times. V and J are TRBV3-1 and TRBJ2-1; D is perhaps TRBD2 (5 bases). The germline gives CDR1 LGHDT, CDR2 YNNKEL (reference sequence). The ends were cut back, 7 bases at V and 10 bases at J, with 23 bases in the middle. This CDR3 is 15 amino acids long. The CDR3 DNA is TGTGCCAGCATGGGGAGCGCTCCGATCTCCTACGAGCAGTTCTTC. Protein product: CASMGSAPISYEQFF.

The rearrangement uses TRBV7-2 and TRBJ2-1; D unresolved. Germline lookup yields CDR1 SGHTA and CDR2 FQGNSA. This CDR3 comprises 14 residues. Trimming shortened V by 1 base and J by 2 bases, and 6 bases separated the two germline ends. The CDR3 sequence is CASSLGSTYNEQFF. DNA for the CDR3: TGTGCCAGCAGCTTAGGTAGCACCTACAATGAGCAGTTCTTC.

This clonotype was seen at least ten times. V and J are TRBV10-3 and TRBJ1-1; 8 positions match TRBD1. V trimming: 6 bases; J trimming: 1 base; junction bases outside the gene matches: 7. Germline V gives CDR1 ENHRY, CDR2 SYGVKD. This CDR3 comprises 15 residues. Here the CDR3 reads CAIRGQDNPNTEAFF. CDR3 DNA: TGTGCCATCAGGGGACAGGACAACCCGAACACTGAAGCTTTCTTT.

The genes are TRBV5-5 and TRBJ2-6, with a weak D call TRBD2 (5 bases). The CDR3 sequence is 16 residues long. The germline V gene encodes CDR1 SGHKS and CDR2 YYEKEE (reference sequence). The ends were cut back, 3 bases at V and 0 bases at J, with 10 bases in the middle. CDR3 in amino acids: CASSSNGDSGANVLTF. CDR3 bases: TGTGCCAGCAGCTCCAACGGGGACTCTGGGGCCAACGTCCTGACTTTC.

This rearrangement joins TRBV5-1 to TRBJ2-5, with a tentative D call TRBD2 (5 bases). Germline V CDR1 and CDR2: SGHRS, YFSETQ. V lost 2 bases and J lost 0, with 11 bases in between. CDR3 length: 15 amino acids. This chain's CDR3 is CASSFLGLNQETQYF. DNA for the CDR3: TGCGCCAGCAGCTTTCTTGGACTGAACCAAGAGACCCAGTACTTC.

The CDR3 sequence is CASTDRITNEKLFF. Here the CDR3 DNA reads TGTGCCAGCACCGACAGGATCACTAATGAAAAACTGTTTTTT. The V call is TRBV11-2, the J call TRBJ1-4, with a tentative D call TRBD1 (6 bases). The germline V gene has CDR1 SGHAT and CDR2 FQNNGV. This CDR3 spans 14 amino acids. V dropped 7 bases and J dropped 2 bases, with 11 bases sitting between them.

In its sample, this clonotype was seen a few times. This chain uses TRBV21-1 with TRBJ2-7; TRBD1, as called in the table, went unchecked against the DNA. TRBV21-1 is assigned pseudogene status. The CDR3 totals 16 residues. The CDR3 loop reads CASSKGRDTISYEQYF. Written as DNA, the CDR3 is TGTGCCAGCAGCAAAGGACGGGACACCATATCCTACGAGCAGTACTTC.

The chain combines TRBV28 with TRBJ2-7, with 7 bases aligning to TRBD1. V was pared by 5 bases and J by 1 base, with 11 bases of the junction left unmatched. Per the germline V gene, CDR1 is MDHEN and CDR2 is SYDVKM. The CDR3 extends over 16 amino acids. The CDR3 protein is CASSPPDRVVSYEQYF. The CDR3 coding sequence is TGTGCCAGCAGTCCCCCTGACAGGGTAGTATCCTACGAGCAGTACTTC.

The chain combines TRBV7-2 with TRBJ2-7, with D unresolved. The J call may be in error: the DNA end matches TRBJ2-5 better. The CDR3 runs to 13 residues. Germline assignment: CDR1 SGHTA and CDR2 FQGNSA. In nucleotides, the CDR3 is TGTGCCAGCAGCCTCCGGGCAATAGAGACCCAGTACTTC. Translating gives CASSLRAIETQYF.

The genes are TRBV6-5 and TRBJ1-1, with 10 bases that match TRBD1. V trimming: 4 bases; J trimming: 4 bases; junction bases outside the gene matches: 6. Germline-derived CDR1 and CDR2 are MNHEY and SVGAGI. The CDR3 consists of 15 residues. The CDR3: CASSWDRGGGTEAFF. CDR3 nucleotides: TGTGCCAGCAGTTGGGACAGGGGCGGGGGCACTGAAGCTTTCTTT.

The chain recombines TRBV7-9 with TRBJ2-7; 7 bases match TRBD1. The CDR3 sequence is 14 residues long. V was pared by 3 bases and J by 2 bases, with 4 bases of the junction left unmatched. Looked up from germline, CDR1 is SEHNR and CDR2 is FQNEAQ (reference sequence). CDR3 DNA sequence: TGTGCCAGCAGCTTGGACAGGTTCCCCTACGAGCAGTACTTC. This sequence encodes CASSLDRFPYEQYF.

About this clonotype itself: A much bigger clone sits one base away, suggesting this may be a read error. The chain couples TRBV12-3 or TRBV12-4 to TRBJ1-2; D call uncertain. CDR3 length equals 11 residues. Deletions cut 6 bases from V and 8 bases from J, with 10 bases between. The CDR3 DNA reads TGTGCCAGCAGCCAAACGGGGGGCTACACCTTC. It codes for CASSQTGGYTF.

J is TRBJ2-5 and V is TRBV18; TRBD1 might be the D (6 bases). There are 16 residues in the CDR3. Germline V CDR1 and CDR2: KGHSH, LQKENI. The ends were cut back, 0 bases at V and 4 bases at J, with 15 bases in the middle. This chain's CDR3 is CASSPPRGRGGETQYF. For the CDR3, the DNA is TGTGCCAGCTCACCACCGCGCGGCAGGGGTGGAGAGACCCAGTACTTC.

The table lists this clonotype with a few counts. The chain is built from TRBV11-1 and TRBJ2-4, with D unclear. TRBJ2-7 explains the end of the DNA better; the J call may be wrong. Germline assignment: CDR1 SGHAT and CDR2 FQDESV (reference sequence). This CDR3 contains 13 residues. CDR3 amino acids: CASRERGVGEQYF. CDR3 DNA: TGTGCCAGCAGAGAGCGTGGGGTAGGCGAGCAGTACTTC.

This clonotype has only a few counts. The chain links TRBV7-8 to TRBJ2-7; D unresolved. The V and J ends lost 5 bases and 4 bases respectively, with 9 bases between them. There are 12 residues in the CDR3. CDR1 and CDR2 from the germline V gene are SGHVS and FQNEAQ. The CDR3 reads CASSPRYYEQYF. For the CDR3, the DNA is TGTGCCAGCAGCCCTAGATATTACGAGCAGTACTTC.

This clonotype turned up a few times. This sequence joins TRBV19 and TRBJ2-7; D gene uncertain. This CDR3 is built from 13 residues. V was pared by 5 bases and J by 2 bases, with 10 bases between. Germline V lookup: CDR1 LNHDA, CDR2 SQIVND (reference sequence). The CDR3 loop is CASSVRPTYEQYF. CDR3 sequence (DNA): TGTGCCAGTAGTGTCAGACCGACCTACGAGCAGTACTTC.

The chain carries TRBV11-1 and TRBJ1-1, with TRBD1 as a possible D gene (5 bases). The CDR3 is made up of 15 amino acids. Deletions cut 0 bases from V and 1 base from J, with 9 bases between. CDR1 SGHAT and CDR2 FQDESV come from the germline V gene (reference sequence). The CDR3 here is CASSLAGARNTEAFF. CDR3 DNA sequence: TGTGCCAGCAGCTTAGCTGGGGCAAGGAACACTGAAGCTTTCTTT.

The J gene is TRBJ1-6, the V gene TRBV25-1; D not certain. The CDR3 runs 14 residues. In germline, CDR1 is MGHDK, CDR2 SYGVNS. Between the trimmed V and J ends, which lost 7 bases and 7 bases, there was a span of 14 bases. CDR3 nucleotide sequence: TGTGCCAGCACCTCCATCCCACCGAATTCACCCCTCCACTTT. This sequence encodes CASTSIPPNSPLHF.